Described below is a single T cell receptor beta chain sequence and its context. Generated by immunoSEQ multiplex PCR, the TCRdb table keeps only in-frame clones and is missing some. This table has about 80,000 clones, 92% appearing once. Germline-derived CDR1 and CDR2 are SGHVS and FNYEAQ. The CDR3 extends over 18 amino acids. V gave up 5 bases and J gave up 0 bases, with 20 bases separating them. The entry originates in a study of T cell changes during pregnancy in multiple sclerosis. V usage is TRBV7-6 and J usage is TRBJ1-3, with D possibly being TRBD1 (6 bases). This material consisted of peripheral blood, taken before pregnancy. The sequence came from a female donor with multiple sclerosis, enrolled in a pregnancy study. In DNA, the CDR3 is TGTGCCAGCAGCCCCATAGTCCCAGGGGCAAGCTCTGGAAACACCATATATTTT. It translates to CASSPIVPGASSGNTIYF.